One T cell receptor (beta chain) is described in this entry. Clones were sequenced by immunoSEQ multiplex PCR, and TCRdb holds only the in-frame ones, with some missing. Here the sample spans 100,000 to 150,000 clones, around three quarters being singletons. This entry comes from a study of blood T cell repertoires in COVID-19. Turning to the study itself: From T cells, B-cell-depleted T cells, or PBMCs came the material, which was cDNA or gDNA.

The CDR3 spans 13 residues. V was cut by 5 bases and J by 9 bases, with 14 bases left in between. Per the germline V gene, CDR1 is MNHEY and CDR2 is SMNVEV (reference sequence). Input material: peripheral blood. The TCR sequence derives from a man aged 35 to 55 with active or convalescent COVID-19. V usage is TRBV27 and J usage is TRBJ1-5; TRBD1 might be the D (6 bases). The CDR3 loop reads CASSQRGIRPQHF. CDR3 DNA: TGTGCCAGCAGTCAGAGGGGGATAAGGCCCCAGCATTTT.